The 6 T cell receptor beta chains given below trace back to one sample, sequenced in a study of vaccination and CD4 T cells after COVID-19. Sequencing of DNA taken from cultured CD4+ T cells relied on the Oncomine TCR Beta short-read assay. TCRdb redid the calling of the PCR reads with MiXCR, one entry per CDR3 protein. This sample yields 20,000 to 25,000 distinct CDR3 sequences, of which about 30% are seen a single time; around 3.3% belongs to the top ten. Sample time point: late sampling 161 to 241 days after vaccination in a few convalescent patients. The treatment was: roughly nine-day PBMC culture with coronavirus spike peptide pools or control peptides (ViraFEST assay). These receptors are not linked to any known antigen. This sample comprised CD4+ T cells from blood, cultured in vitro, obtained about 7 months after SARS-CoV-2 vaccination. These receptors came from a human donor who had recovered from COVID-19.

This clonotype was counted between two and nine times. The rearrangement links TRBV28 to TRBJ2-3; 8 bases agree with TRBD2. The CDR3 totals 16 residues. V shed 2 bases, J shed 0 bases, and the junction held 4 bases outside the gene matches. Germline V gene sequence: CDR1 MDHEN, CDR2 SYDVKM. The CDR3 sequence: CASSLQLAASTDTQYF. The CDR3 DNA follows: TGTGCCAGCAGTTTACAACTAGCGGCGAGCACAGATACGCAGTATTTT. Looking up the rest from reference TRBV28 and TRBJ2-3 gives the full variable domain: DVKVTQSSRYLVKRTGEKVFLECVQDMDHENMFWYRQDPGLGLRLIYFSYDVKMKEKGDIPEGYSVSREKKERFSLILESASTNQTSMYLCASSLQLAASTDTQYFGPGTRLTVL.

V and J are TRBV5-5 and TRBJ2-3; TRBD2 matches 8 bases. The V segment lost 4 bases and the J segment 1 base; nucleotides outside the gene matches: 2. This CDR3 region has 14 residues. Germline-derived CDR1 and CDR2 are SGHKS and YYEKEE (reference sequence). DNA of the CDR3: TGTGCCAGCAGCCCGGGGGGGGGCACAGATACGCAGTATTTT. Protein sequence: CASSPGGGTDTQYF.

This clonotype was seen a handful of times. The V and J genes are TRBV11-3 and TRBJ2-1, with 10 positions matching TRBD2. V was pared by 0 bases and J by 7 bases, with 6 bases of the junction left unmatched. Germline lookup yields CDR1 SGHNT and CDR2 YENEEA. There are 16 residues in the CDR3. CDR3 sequence: CASSLDLAGERNEQFF. In DNA form, the CDR3 reads TGTGCCAGCAGCTTAGATCTAGCGGGAGAGAGGAATGAGCAGTTCTTC.

This rearrangement joins TRBV6-1 to TRBJ1-2; 7 nucleotides match TRBD1. Germline V lookup: CDR1 MNHNS, CDR2 SASEGT. CDR3 length: 15 residues. V was clipped by 2 bases and J by 6 bases; unmatched bases: 9. CDR3 nucleotides: TGTGCCAGCAGTGAAACGATCAGGGGGGCCCATGGCTACACCTTC. Its translation: CASSETIRGAHGYTF.

A few counts support this clonotype. This chain connects TRBV20-1 to TRBJ2-4; 8 positions match TRBD2. The CDR3 is 16 residues long. V shed 6 bases and J 7 bases; nucleotides not matched to a gene: 17. Germline values: CDR1 DFQATT, CDR2 SNEGSKA (reference sequence). For the CDR3, the DNA is TGCAGTGCCACTAAATTTAGCGGGAAGTGGGGCAACATTCAGTACTTC. Residues: CSATKFSGKWGNIQYF.

This clonotype was observed a single time. The chain recombines TRBV7-6 with TRBJ1-1; D not resolved. V lost 3 bases, J lost 2 bases, and 7 bases lay in between. The CDR3 has 13 residues. CDR1 is SGHVS, CDR2 FNYEAQ, per germline. The CDR3, as DNA: TGTGCCAGCAGCTTGAGAAGAAACACTGAAGCTTTCTTT. Protein: CASSLRRNTEAFF. Filled out from reference TRBV7-6 and TRBJ1-1, the complete variable domain reads GAGVSQSPRYKVTKRGQDVALRCDPISGHVSLYWYRQALGQGPEFLTYFNYEAQQDKSGLPNDRFSAERPEGSISTLTIQRTEQRDSAMYRCASSLRRNTEAFFGQGTRLTVV.